Reported below is one TCR beta chain. This entry comes from a study of Ad26.COV2.S vaccination and SARS-CoV-2 variants. The treatment here: 15 to 20 received Ad26.COV2.S at low or high dose, single or two shots; about 5 received placebo; per-sample allocation not given. Repertoires come from day 63 after the first vaccine or placebo injection. The table came from immunoSEQ multiplex PCR; TCRdb's copy has only in-frame clones and leaves some out. This sample has about 280,000 clones; around 87% occur once, and the top ten carry approximately 3.4%. Germline V CDR1 and CDR2: DFQATT, SNEGSKA (reference sequence). V gave up 3 bases and J gave up 5 bases, with 7 bases separating them. The CDR3 length is 11 residues.

The material sequenced was peripheral blood, taken in a trial of Ad26.COV2.S vaccine versus placebo. The sequence was collected from a person aged 18-60 years who received the Ad26.COV2.S COVID-19 vaccine or a placebo. The chain links TRBV20-1 to TRBJ2-5; D remains unclear. The CDR3, as DNA: TGCAGTGCTAGTAATGGTGAGACCCAGTACTTC. This sequence encodes CSASNGETQYF.